The clone carrying this T cell receptor beta chain occurred once. Original processing notes: Using reference gene primer amplification, nucleated cell counts were estimated. Measured with immunoSEQ multiplex PCR; TCRdb has only the in-frame clones, and not every one. The DNA gave D and trimming, while V, J and clone size come from that table. The data show around 150,000 clones, under 90% seen once. The source of the sample is a study of blood T cell repertoires in COVID-19. Study-wide context: The United States, Italy and Spain were the sources of the acute and convalescent COVID-19 samples.

Germline CDR1 is SGHTA and CDR2 is FQGNSA. The CDR3 covers 12 residues. The trim removed 3 bases at V and 19 bases at J, leaving 8 bases unmatched. The chain recombines TRBV7-2 with TRBJ1-6, with 8 bases aligning to TRBD1. The sequencing input was peripheral blood. This TCR was recovered from an elderly woman with acute or convalescent COVID-19. The DNA of the CDR3 is TGTGCCAGCAGCTTGTCGGACAGGGTCTCGCACTTT. As protein: CASSLSDRVSHF. Drawing the rest from reference TRBV7-2 and TRBJ1-6, the complete variable domain is GAGVSQSPSNKVTEKGKDVELRCDPISGHTALYWYRQSLGQGLEFLIYFQGNSAPDKSGLPSDRFSAERTGGSVSTLTIQRTQQEDSAVYLCASSLSDRVSHFGNGTRLTVT.